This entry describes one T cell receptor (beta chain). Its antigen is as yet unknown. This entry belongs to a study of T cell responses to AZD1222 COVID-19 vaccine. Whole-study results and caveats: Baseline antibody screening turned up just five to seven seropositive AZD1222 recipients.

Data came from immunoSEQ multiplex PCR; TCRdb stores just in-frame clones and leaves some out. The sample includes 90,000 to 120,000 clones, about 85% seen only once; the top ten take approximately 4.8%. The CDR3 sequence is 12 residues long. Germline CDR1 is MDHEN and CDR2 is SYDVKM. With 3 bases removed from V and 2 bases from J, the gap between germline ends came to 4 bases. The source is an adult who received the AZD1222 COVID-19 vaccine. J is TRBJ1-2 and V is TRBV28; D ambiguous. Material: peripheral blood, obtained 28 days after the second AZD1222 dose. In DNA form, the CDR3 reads TGTGCCAGCAGTTTCCAAAACTATGGCTACACCTTC. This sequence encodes CASSFQNYGYTF.